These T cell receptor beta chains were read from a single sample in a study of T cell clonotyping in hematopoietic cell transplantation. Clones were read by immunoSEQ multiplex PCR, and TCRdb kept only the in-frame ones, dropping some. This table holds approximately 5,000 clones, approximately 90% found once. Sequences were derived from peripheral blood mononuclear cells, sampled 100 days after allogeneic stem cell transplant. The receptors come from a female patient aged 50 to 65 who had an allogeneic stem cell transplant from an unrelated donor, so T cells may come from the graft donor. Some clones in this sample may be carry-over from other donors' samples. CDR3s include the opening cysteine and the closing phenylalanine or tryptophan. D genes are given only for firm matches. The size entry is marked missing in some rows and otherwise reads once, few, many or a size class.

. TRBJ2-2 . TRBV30 TGTGCCTGGAGAGGTCACTTCACCGGGGAGCTGTTTTTT CAWRGHFTGELFF
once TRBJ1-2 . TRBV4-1 TGCGCCAGCAGCCAAGGGTTGACAGGTATAGGCTATGGCTACACCTTC CASSQGLTGIGYGYTF
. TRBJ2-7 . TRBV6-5 TGTGCCAGCAGTTACTCCGGTGGGGGGCCCTCCTACGAGCAGTACTTC CASSYSGGGPSYEQYF
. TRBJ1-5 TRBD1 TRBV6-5 TGTGCCAGCAGTTACGGAGACAGGGGGCAGCCCCAGCATTTT CASSYGDRGQPQHF
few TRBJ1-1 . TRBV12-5 TGTGCTAGTGGCCCGGACAGGAACACTGAAGCTTTCTTT CASGPDRNTEAFF
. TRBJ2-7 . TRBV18 TGTGCCAGCTCACTCACAGGGTCCTCCTACGAGCAGTACTTC CASSLTGSSYEQYF
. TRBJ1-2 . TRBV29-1 TGCAGCGTTGAAGTCGCGAATGTCTATGGCTACACCTTC CSVEVANVYGYTF
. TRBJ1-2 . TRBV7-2 TGTGCCAGCAGGGCACGAGGCTGGCAAGGTGGCTACACCTTC CASRARGWQGGYTF
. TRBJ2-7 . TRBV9 TGTGCCAGCAGCCCGGGGTACAGGGCCCTGGAGCAGTACTTC CASSPGYRALEQYF
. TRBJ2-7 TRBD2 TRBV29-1 TGCAGCGTCACTAGCGGGGAATCGCAGGGGCAGTACTTC CSVTSGESQGQYF
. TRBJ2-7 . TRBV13 TGTGCCAGCAGGACCGAGTCGGGGAAGGACTCCTACGAGCAGTACTTC CASRTESGKDSYEQYF
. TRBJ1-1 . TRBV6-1 TGTGCCAGCAGTGACGGAATGACAGGAGGCAACACTGAAGCTTTCTTT CASSDGMTGGNTEAFF
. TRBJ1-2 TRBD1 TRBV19 TGTGCCAGTGTCCCGGGACAGGTCCGGAACTATGGCTACACCTTC CASVPGQVRNYGYTF
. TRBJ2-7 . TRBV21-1 TGTGCCAGCAGCAATATTCCGCGTCTCTACGAGCAGTACTTC CASSNIPRLYEQYF
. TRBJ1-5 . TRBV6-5 TGTGCCAGCAGTAGCCGGGGGATGCAGCCCCAGCATTTT CASSSRGMQPQHF
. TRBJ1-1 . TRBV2 TGTGCCAGCAGTGATCGCGGCCGACCTGAAGCTTTCTTT CASSDRGRPEAFF
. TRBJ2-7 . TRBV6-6 TGTGCCAGCAAAGGACCCAGCTACGAGCAGTACTTC CASKGPSYEQYF
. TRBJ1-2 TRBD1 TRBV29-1 TGCAGCGACAGACAGGGCAACTATGGCTACACCTTC CSDRQGNYGYTF
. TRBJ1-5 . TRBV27 TGTGCCAGCAGTTCCATTATGGGGGGTGGCCAGCCCCAGCATTTT CASSSIMGGGQPQHF
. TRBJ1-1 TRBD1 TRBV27 TGTGCCAGCAGACTAGGACAGGGAGTCCCTGAAGCTTTCTTT CASRLGQGVPEAFF
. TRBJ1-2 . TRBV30 TGTGCCTGGAATCCGGGTCTCTATGGCTACACCTTC CAWNPGLYGYTF
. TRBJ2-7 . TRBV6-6 TGTGCCACGATAGTCCCTGTAACCCACGAGCAGTACTTC CATIVPVTHEQYF
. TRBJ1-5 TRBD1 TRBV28 TGTGCCAGCAGTTTTGTTCAGGGGGCGAATACTCAGCCCCAGCATTTT CASSFVQGANTQPQHF
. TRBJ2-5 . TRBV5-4 TGTGCCAGCAGCTTCCCCCAAGAGACCCAGTACTTC CASSFPQETQYF
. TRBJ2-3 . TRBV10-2 TGCGCCAGCAGCGTCCACAGAGATACGCAGTATTTT CASSVHRDTQYF
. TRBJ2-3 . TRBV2 TGTGCCACCACACCCGGGTGGGCAGGGGATACGCAGTATTTT CATTPGWAGDTQYF
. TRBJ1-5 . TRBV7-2 TGTGCCAGCAGCTTAGTGGCAGGGCATCAGCCCCAGCATTTT CASSLVAGHQPQHF